The rows below give T cell receptor beta chains drawn from one sample of a study of cytomegalovirus exposure and HLA in healthy donors. Assay: immunoSEQ multiplex PCR; the TCRdb copy retains only in-frame clones and omits some. The data hold about 180,000 clones, with around 73% observed a single time. Sequencing was performed on PBMCs. The receptors originated from a man aged 60-69 years in good health and CMV-seronegative. Both conserved end residues are part of each CDR3. D genes are given only for firm matches. Part of the rows lack a size; the others show once, few, many or a class for expanded clones.

>-|TRBV29-1|TRBJ1-2|-
CSVEFRQNYGYTF
TGCAGCGTTGAATTTCGACAAAACTATGGCTACACCTTC
>TRBD1|TRBV10-3|TRBJ1-6|-
CAINAGQGNNSPLHF
TGTGCCATCAATGCCGGACAGGGGAATAATTCACCCCTCCACTTT
>-|TRBV21-1|TRBJ2-3|once
CASSSRLAGGPGTQYF
TGTGCCAGCAGCTCTCGACTAGCGGGAGGGCCGGGTACGCAGTATTTT
>-|TRBV7-9|TRBJ2-4|-
CASSSSIGGKNIQYF
TGTGCCAGCAGCTCCAGCATTGGCGGGAAAAACATTCAGTACTTC
>TRBD1|TRBV19|TRBJ2-5|-
CASSIKASRTGGFETQYF
TGTGCCAGTAGTATCAAAGCATCCCGGACAGGGGGCTTTGAGACCCAGTACTTC
>TRBD1|TRBV7-3|TRBJ2-1|few
CASSAGTGGSEQFF
TGTGCCAGCAGCGCCGGGACAGGGGGTAGTGAGCAGTTCTTC
>-|TRBV5-1|TRBJ2-5|-
CASSLGQGIIETQYF
TGCGCCAGCAGCTTGGGTCAGGGGATCATAGAGACCCAGTACTTC
>TRBD1|TRBV19|TRBJ1-1|few
CASSTTGGWTEAFF
TGTGCCAGTAGTACGACAGGGGGCTGGACTGAAGCTTTCTTT
>TRBD2|TRBV7-7|TRBJ2-1|-
CASSNSGLAGGKQFF
TGTGCCAGCAGCAATTCTGGACTAGCGGGAGGGAAGCAGTTCTTC
>-|TRBV18|TRBJ1-4|-
CASSLTAREQVHF
TGTGCCAGCTCACTAACGGCGAGGGAGCAAGTCCACTTT
>TRBD1|TRBV5-1|TRBJ1-1|-
CASSWDTGTAMNTEAFF
TGCGCCAGCAGCTGGGATACCGGGACAGCCATGAACACTGAAGCTTTCTTT
>TRBD1|TRBV30|TRBJ1-2|once
CAWATTGNYGYTF
TGTGCCTGGGCCACGACAGGGAACTATGGCTACACCTTC
>-|TRBV9|TRBJ2-1|-
CASSPGTIDNEQFF
TGTGCCAGCAGCCCAGGCACCATAGACAATGAGCAGTTCTTC
>-|TRBV30|TRBJ1-5|-
CAWSTPAGRDQPQNF
TGTGCCTGGAGTACCCCGGCAGGGCGAGATCAGCCCCAGAATTTT
>-|TRBV7-6|TRBJ2-7|-
CASSLEGGIVNEQYF
TGTGCCAGCAGCTTAGAAGGGGGAATTGTGAACGAGCAGTACTTC
>TRBD1|TRBV19|TRBJ1-5|few
CASSMGQGGNQPQHF
TGTGCCAGTAGTATGGGGCAGGGGGGCAATCAGCCCCAGCATTTT
>-|TRBV7-9|TRBJ1-1|-
CASSLWAGLNTEAFF
TGTGCCAGCAGCTTATGGGCAGGGCTGAACACTGAAGCTTTCTTT
>-|TRBV7-9|TRBJ2-5|-
CASSLLGPGSQETQYF
TGTGCCAGCAGCTTACTTGGTCCGGGATCCCAAGAGACCCAGTACTTC
>TRBD1|TRBV5-1|TRBJ2-5|-
CASRPGQRGWETQYF
TGCGCCAGCAGACCGGGACAGCGTGGGTGGGAGACCCAGTACTTC
>-|TRBV5-6|TRBJ2-2|-
CASSPGLLGGELFF
TGTGCCAGCAGCCCCGGACTATTGGGCGGGGAGCTGTTTTTT
>TRBD1|TRBV14|TRBJ2-2|-
CASSQDSGTVNTGELFF
TGTGCCAGCAGCCAAGATAGTGGGACAGTGAACACCGGGGAGCTGTTTTTT
>TRBD2|TRBV28|TRBJ2-2|once
CATLNPGGGRTGELFF
TGTGCCACCCTAAACCCGGGGGGGGGTCGGACCGGGGAGCTGTTTTTT
>-|TRBV12-2|TRBJ2-7|-
CASRPDDVCGSSYEQYF
TGTGCAAGTCGCCCCGATGACGTCTGCGGTTCCTCCTACGAGCAGTACTTC
>-|TRBV19|TRBJ2-2|-
CASGPTMAGLAGELFF
TGTGCCAGTGGGCCAACGATGGCAGGGTTAGCCGGGGAGCTGTTTTTT
>TRBD1|TRBV6-4|TRBJ1-1|-
CASSDGQGDTEAFF
TGTGCCAGCAGCGATGGACAGGGAGACACTGAAGCTTTCTTT
>-|TRBV28|TRBJ2-5|once
CATRVQGKAQYF
TGTGCCACCCGGGTACAGGGTAAAGCGCAGTACTTC
>-|TRBV5-5|TRBJ1-6|-
CASSFDSGSQNSPLHF
TGTGCCAGCAGCTTCGATTCAGGGTCTCAGAATTCACCCCTCCACTTT
>TRBD1|TRBV11-2|TRBJ2-2|-
CASSDRQGSGELFF
TGTGCCAGCAGCGACCGACAGGGTTCCGGGGAGCTGTTTTTT
>TRBD1|TRBV19|TRBJ2-4|-
CASTATGGGVQNIQYF
TGTGCCAGTACCGCTACAGGGGGAGGCGTCCAAAACATTCAGTACTTC
>-|TRBV5-4|TRBJ2-2|-
CASSPRRGLNTGELFF
TGTGCCAGCAGCCCCCGGAGGGGCTTGAACACCGGGGAGCTGTTTTTT
>TRBD1|TRBV10-3|TRBJ1-1|many
CAISDGEGALFTEAFF
TGTGCCATCAGTGACGGAGAGGGGGCGCTTTTCACTGAAGCTTTCTTT
>TRBD2|TRBV5-6|TRBJ2-3|-
CASSLAGGQADTQYF
TGTGCCAGCAGCTTGGCGGGGGGGCAGGCAGATACGCAGTATTTT
>TRBD2|TRBV5-1|TRBJ2-3|-
CASSLSGRAPTDTQYF
TGCGCCAGCAGCTTGAGCGGGAGGGCCCCCACAGATACGCAGTATTTT
>-|TRBV7-3|TRBJ2-3|-
CASSLTEGTQYF
TGTGCCAGCAGCTTAACGGAGGGTACGCAGTATTTT
>-|TRBV5-1|TRBJ2-4|-
CASSLDGASNIQYF
TGCGCCAGCAGCTTGGATGGGGCAAGTAACATTCAGTACTTC
>TRBD1|TRBV30|TRBJ1-1|once
CAWSVQGGTGVTEAFF
TGTGCCTGGAGTGTACAAGGGGGGACAGGGGTTACTGAAGCTTTCTTT
>-|TRBV7-9|TRBJ1-5|-
CASSRDTTMGPQHF
TGTGCCAGCAGCCGTGACACCACGATGGGGCCCCAGCATTTT
>-|TRBV6-5|TRBJ2-7|-
CASSRRSDRYEQYF
TGTGCCAGCAGTCGACGATCGGACAGATACGAGCAGTACTTC
>-|TRBV5-4|TRBJ2-1|-
CASSLGGLSSYNEQFF
TGTGCCAGCAGCTTGGGGGGCCTATCCTCCTACAATGAGCAGTTCTTC
>TRBD2|TRBV7-2|TRBJ2-7|-
CASSLELAEHEQYF
TGTGCCAGCAGCTTAGAACTAGCGGAACACGAGCAGTACTTC
>-|TRBV5-1|TRBJ2-2|once
CASSVDSPNTGELFF
TGCGCCAGCAGCGTGGACAGCCCGAACACCGGGGAGCTGTTTTTT